The 13 T cell receptor beta chains in this list originate from one sample, sequenced in a study of T cell changes during pregnancy in multiple sclerosis. Sequenced by immunoSEQ multiplex PCR; TCRdb stores in-frame clones only, minus some. The data hold tens of thousands of clones, with under 95% observed a single time. This material consisted of peripheral blood, taken after pregnancy. Receptor source: a female donor in good health, enrolled as a control in a pregnancy study.

This clone was detected only once. The CDR3 nucleotides are TGTGCCAGCAGCTTAGCAGGGGCACGCAATCAGCCCCAGCATTTT. Translated: CASSLAGARNQPQHF. V usage is TRBV11-3 and J usage is TRBJ1-5; D is possibly TRBD1 (6 bases). With 1 base removed from V and 2 bases from J, the gap between germline ends came to 9 bases. The CDR3 spans 15 residues. In germline, CDR1 is SGHNT, CDR2 YENEEA.

V usage is TRBV28 and J usage is TRBJ2-1, with D possibly being TRBD2 (5 bases). This CDR3 spans 14 amino acids. Per the germline V gene, CDR1 is MDHEN and CDR2 is SYDVKM. Deletions cut 3 bases from V and 2 bases from J, with 8 bases between. DNA of the CDR3: TGTGCCAGCAGTTTGGAGGCGACCTACAATGAGCAGTTCTTC. Residues: CASSLEATYNEQFF.

This clone was observed once. The CDR3 sequence: CATSRELGMRAADNEQFF. In nucleotides, the CDR3 is TGTGCCACCAGCAGAGAATTGGGTATGAGAGCGGCCGACAATGAGCAGTTCTTC. The chain is built from TRBV15 and TRBJ2-1; tentatively, D is TRBD2 (5 bases). Germline assignment: CDR1 LNHNV and CDR2 YYDKDF (reference sequence). This CDR3 comprises 18 residues. Trimming left V 0 bases short and J 5 bases short, with 20 bases between. Variable domain in full (rest from reference TRBV15 and TRBJ2-1): DAMVIQNPRYQVTQFGKPVTLSCSQTLNHNVMYWYQQKSSQAPKLLFHYYDKDFNNEADTPDNFQSRRPNTSFCFLDIRSPGLGDTAMYLCATSRELGMRAADNEQFFGPGTRLTVL.

This clone was seen repeatedly, ten times or more. The chain employs TRBV11-1 and TRBJ1-1; D ambiguous. V dropped 0 bases and J dropped 3 bases, with 11 bases sitting between them. Germline CDR1 SGHAT, CDR2 FQDESV (reference sequence). The CDR3 runs 15 residues. CDR3 loop: CASSLAVTRDTEAFF. Written as DNA, the CDR3 is TGTGCCAGCAGCTTAGCGGTGACCCGGGACACTGAAGCTTTCTTT.

Concerning this clone: The sample has other DNA sequences that encode this CDR3 too. The chain employs TRBV7-2 and TRBJ2-7; a weak D match, TRBD1 (6 bases). This CDR3 contains 13 residues. V shed 6 bases and J shed 5 bases, with 14 bases lying between them. The germline CDR1 and CDR2 sequences are SGHTA and FQGNSA. CDR3 loop: CASSSTGFDEQYF. In DNA, the CDR3 is TGTGCCAGCAGTTCTACAGGGTTCGACGAGCAGTACTTC.

This rearrangement joins TRBV11-3 to TRBJ1-2, with 9 bases matching TRBD1. Trimming took 5 bases from V and 4 from J; bases not matched to a gene: 8. This CDR3 has 15 amino acids. Germline V gene sequence: CDR1 SGHNT, CDR2 YENEEA. CDR3 sequence: CASSPGQGDPYGYTF. In DNA form, the CDR3 reads TGTGCCAGCAGCCCGGGACAGGGCGACCCCTATGGCTACACCTTC.

The chain links TRBV6-1 to TRBJ1-1; D is possibly TRBD1 (6 bases). Trimming removed 5 bases at V and 2 bases at J, with 9 bases between. This CDR3 comprises 13 residues. From germline, CDR1 is MNHNS and CDR2 SASEGT. The CDR3 is CASSLQGNTEAFF. The CDR3 region has the DNA TGTGCCAGCAGTTTACAGGGTAACACTGAAGCTTTCTTT.

The chain links TRBV7-9 to TRBJ2-1; D may be TRBD1 (6 bases). The CDR3 has 15 amino acids. The germline CDR1 and CDR2 sequences are SEHNR and FQNEAQ (reference sequence). V was trimmed by 2 bases and J by 4 bases, leaving 12 bases between them. CDR3 region: CASSLTRGQYNEQFF. CDR3 nucleotide sequence: TGTGCCAGCAGCTTAACCCGCGGACAGTACAATGAGCAGTTCTTC.

This chain joins TRBV7-9 and TRBJ2-3; 9 bases agree with TRBD1. After removal of 5 bases from V and 5 bases from J, the junction contained 5 bases not matched to a gene. The germline gives CDR1 SEHNR, CDR2 FQNEAQ (reference sequence). This CDR3 spans 14 amino acids. As DNA, the CDR3 is TGTGCCAGCAGCACTGGACAGGGGAGAGATACGCAGTATTTT. It encodes CASSTGQGRDTQYF.

This chain uses TRBV7-2 with TRBJ1-4; a possible D gene is TRBD1 (5 bases). This CDR3 has 14 residues. Germline CDR1 and CDR2: SGHTA and FQGNSA. Trimming cost V 2 bases and J 8 bases, with 12 bases left between them. The CDR3 sequence is CASSLTGGREKLFF. In DNA, the CDR3 is TGTGCCAGCAGCTTAACGGGGGGGAGGGAAAAACTGTTTTTT.

The chain recombines TRBV18 with TRBJ2-3; 7 nucleotides agree with TRBD2. Germline loops: CDR1 KGHSH, CDR2 LQKENI. The CDR3 extends over 16 amino acids. J was trimmed by 2 bases and V by 0 bases; bases with no gene match: 5. In DNA, the CDR3 is TGTGCCAGCTCACCACCGAAGGGGACTACCACAGATACGCAGTATTTT. Protein: CASSPPKGTTTDTQYF.

The chain has TRBV6-1 and TRBJ1-1; 7 bases fit TRBD1. There are 15 residues in the CDR3. Trimming removed 4 bases from V and 0 bases from J; junction bases left unmatched: 5. Germline V lookup: CDR1 MNHNS, CDR2 SASEGT. The CDR3 bases are TGTGCCAGCAGTGCGGGGACAGCCATGAACACTGAAGCTTTCTTT. Translation gives CASSAGTAMNTEAFF.

The chain employs TRBV9 and TRBJ2-3; no firm D call. The germline gives CDR1 SGDLS, CDR2 YYNGEE. This CDR3 comprises 13 residues. V lost 4 bases and J 4 bases, leaving 10 bases between the germline ends. Here the CDR3 reads CASSPLEADTQYF. For the CDR3, the DNA is TGTGCCAGCAGCCCCTTAGAAGCAGATACGCAGTATTTT.